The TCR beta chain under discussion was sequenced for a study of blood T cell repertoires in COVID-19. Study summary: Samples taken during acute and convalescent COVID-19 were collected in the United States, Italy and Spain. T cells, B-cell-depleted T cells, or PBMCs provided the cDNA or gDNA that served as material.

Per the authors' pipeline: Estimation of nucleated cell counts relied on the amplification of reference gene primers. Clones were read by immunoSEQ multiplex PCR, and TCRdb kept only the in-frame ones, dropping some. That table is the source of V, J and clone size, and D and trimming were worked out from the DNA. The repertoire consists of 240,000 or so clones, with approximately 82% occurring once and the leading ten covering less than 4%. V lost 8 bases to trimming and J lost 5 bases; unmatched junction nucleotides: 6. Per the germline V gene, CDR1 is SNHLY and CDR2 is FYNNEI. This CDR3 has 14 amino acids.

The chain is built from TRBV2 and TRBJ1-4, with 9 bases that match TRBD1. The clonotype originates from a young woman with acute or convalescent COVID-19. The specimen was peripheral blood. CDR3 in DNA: TGTGCCAGCCTCGACGGGACAGGGAATGAAAAACTGTTTTTT. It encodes CASLDGTGNEKLFF.